There are a few counts of the clone carrying this T cell receptor beta chain. Its target is unknown. Germline loops: CDR1 MNHEY, CDR2 SMNVEV (reference sequence). This CDR3 has 11 residues. The V and J ends lost 3 bases and 4 bases respectively, with 4 bases between them. Quantitative molecular-barcoded 5'-RACE generated the TCR beta libraries. TCRdb ran MiXCR on the 5' RACE reads and lists one entry per CDR3 protein. The sample holds a few hundred thousand distinct CDR3 sequences, roughly a quarter seen once. The data are from a study of CD8 T cells in ankylosing spondylitis. Overall study findings and caveats: Clones tied to disease were said to be significantly enriched in matched ankylosing spondylitis synovial fluid. Among TCR beta sequences, a motif of roughly 8 highly homologous variants appeared characteristic of ankylosing spondylitis blood.

Sequencing input: blood, either unsorted or a sorted T cell fraction (not recorded which). The clonotype was recovered from a male donor with ankylosing spondylitis or in good health (not recorded which). The V call is TRBV27, the J call TRBJ2-7; D gene uncertain. The CDR3 region is CASSFRYEQYF. For the CDR3, the DNA is TGTGCCAGCAGTTTTCGGTACGAGCAGTACTTC.